The 22 T cell receptor beta chains below all came from one sample that was sequenced in a study of CD8+CD57+ T cells in acquired aplastic anemia. Patients picked for sequencing had shown CD8+CD57+ cell expansion detected by flow cytometry. Profiling that covered TCR beta VDJ and CDR3 relied on genomic DNA as its template. TCRdb reprocessed the reads via MiXCR and lists one record per CDR3 protein. The table records 150,000 to 180,000 distinct CDR3 sequences, 52% of them present only once. What was sequenced was sorted CD4+, CD8+, or CD8+CD57+ T cells (not recorded which) from PBMCs. The receptor source for this set is a human donor with aplastic anemia.

Turning to this clonotype: One junction end does not reproduce the germline sequence, and a read error may be involved. J is TRBJ2-2 and V is TRBV20-1; TRBD2 might be the D (5 bases). This CDR3 has 12 residues. Germline V gene data show CDR1 as DFQATT and CDR2 as SNEGSKA (reference sequence). CDR3 coding DNA: TGCAGTGCTCCCGTTAACTCCGGGGATCTGTTTTTT. It translates to CSAPVNSGDLFF.

The chain recombines TRBV9 with TRBJ1-5; 10 bases line up with TRBD1. Germline lookup yields CDR1 SGDLS and CDR2 YYNGEE. The CDR3 loop spans 19 amino acids. The junction had 16 bases not matched to a gene; V was cut back by 0 bases and J by 7 bases. The CDR3 nucleotides are TGTGCCAGCAGCGTAGGATTGGAGGGTCCAGGGACAGGGGAACAGCCCCAGCATTTT. Protein product: CASSVGLEGPGTGEQPQHF.

This clonotype was picked up a small number of times. The chain is built from TRBV2 and TRBJ2-1, with TRBD1 matching 9 bases. The J segment lost 8 bases and the V segment lost 6 bases, leaving 8 bases of the junction unmatched. From germline, CDR1 is SNHLY and CDR2 FYNNEI. The CDR3 runs to 14 residues. CDR3: CASRAGQGVHEQFF. The CDR3, as DNA: TGTGCCAGCAGGGCGGGACAGGGAGTACATGAGCAGTTCTTC.

This clonotype has a count of ten or more. The chain uses TRBV19 and TRBJ2-7; maybe TRBD1 (5 bases). The length of the CDR3 is 15 residues. Germline V gene data show CDR1 as LNHDA and CDR2 as SQIVND (reference sequence). V shed 3 bases and J shed 4 bases, with 16 bases lying between them. The CDR3 coding sequence is TGTGCCAGTAGTATCTCCGACAGTTTACTTTACGAGCAGTACTTC. Residues: CASSISDSLLYEQYF.

V gene TRBV27 combines with J gene TRBJ1-6, with D maybe TRBD1 (5 bases). V was clipped by 5 bases and J by 14 bases, with 16 bases between them. The CDR3 has 13 amino acids. Germline V lookup: CDR1 MNHEY, CDR2 SMNVEV (reference sequence). Here the CDR3 DNA reads TGTGCCAGCAGTGCGGGACTGCTAGGATCCCTCCACTTT. Protein sequence: CASSAGLLGSLHF.

This clonotype was detected many times. This chain joins TRBV25-1 and TRBJ2-7; 13 nucleotides line up with TRBD2. Germline CDR1 reads MGHDK; CDR2 reads SYGVNS. Unmatched junction bases numbered 6, after V lost 3 bases and J lost 4 bases. The CDR3 covers 16 residues. The DNA of the CDR3 is TGTGCCAGCAGTGAGCAACTAGCGGGGGGGATTTACGAGCAGTACTTC. Protein product: CASSEQLAGGIYEQYF.

The gene calls are TRBV20-1 and TRBJ1-6; the D is unclear. This CDR3 has 16 amino acids. The germline CDR1 and CDR2 sequences are DFQATT and SNEGSKA (reference sequence). V lost 0 bases and J lost 2, with 11 bases in between. The CDR3 DNA reads as TGCAGTGCTAGAGATAGCCGCCACCCCTATAATTCACCCCTCCACTTT. It specifies CSARDSRHPYNSPLHF.

This clonotype was counted many times. The chain employs TRBV4-1 and TRBJ2-1; 15 nucleotides agree with TRBD2. Germline CDR1 is MGHRA and CDR2 is YSYEKL. J gave up 8 bases and V 4 bases, and 6 bases lay outside the gene matches. The length of the CDR3 is 16 residues. The CDR3 reads CASSPGLAGGMDEQFF. CDR3 sequence (DNA): TGCGCCAGCAGCCCAGGACTAGCGGGGGGGATGGATGAGCAGTTCTTC.

The V gene is TRBV11-1, the J gene TRBJ1-3, with D hard to call. This CDR3 is 16 amino acids long. V was shortened by 5 bases and J by 4 bases, with 18 bases between the two germline ends. The V gene's germline CDR1 is SGHAT and CDR2 FQDESV (reference sequence). The CDR3 here is CASSPKNPGSGNTIYF. The DNA of the CDR3 is TGTGCCAGCAGCCCCAAGAATCCGGGGAGCGGAAACACCATATATTTT.

This chain joins TRBV4-1 and TRBJ2-1; 8 positions match TRBD2. V lost 1 base and J lost 4; bases outside the gene matches: 9. CDR3 length: 17 residues. Germline V gives CDR1 MGHRA, CDR2 YSYEKL. The CDR3 loop reads CASSQGFALAAYNEQFF. CDR3 DNA sequence: TGCGCCAGCAGCCAAGGTTTTGCACTAGCGGCTTACAATGAGCAGTTCTTC.

V and J are TRBV29-1 and TRBJ2-1; 9 bases map to TRBD2. The length of the CDR3 is 15 residues. The J segment lost 4 bases and the V segment lost 2 bases, leaving 6 bases of the junction unmatched. The germline V gene has CDR1 SQVTM and CDR2 ANQGSEA. The CDR3 region has the DNA TGCAGCGTTGAAATCTCGGCGGGGGGGTACAATGAGCAGTTCTTC. It is translated as CSVEISAGGYNEQFF.

The chain combines TRBV29-1 with TRBJ2-3; no firm D call. V lost 4 bases to trimming and J lost 2 bases, with 13 bases between them. This CDR3 contains 14 residues. Germline CDR1 is SQVTM and CDR2 is ANQGSEA. CDR3 sequence (DNA): TGCAGCGTTGGATATGGCTTCTACACAGATACGCAGTATTTT. It is translated as CSVGYGFYTDTQYF.

The chain combines TRBV7-9 with TRBJ1-2, with D uncertain. Per the germline V gene, CDR1 is SEHNR and CDR2 is FQNEAQ (reference sequence). The CDR3 covers 15 residues. The V end was cut by 5 bases, the J end by 4 bases, with 17 bases between. CDR3 sequence (DNA): TGTGCCAGCAGCCCCCCGATCGCCGGGCTCTATGGCTACACCTTC. Protein: CASSPPIAGLYGYTF.

This clonotype is a singleton in its sample. With a much larger clone just one base away, this may be a read error. The chain carries TRBV10-1 and TRBJ1-1; possible D gene TRBD1, 5 bases. CDR1 WNHNN and CDR2 SYGVQD come from the germline V gene (reference sequence). The germline V and J ends were trimmed by 9 bases and 0 bases, with 11 bases remaining between them. The CDR3 totals 13 residues. The CDR3 reads CARSQGVNTEAFF. CDR3 nucleotides: TGCGCCAGAAGCCAAGGGGTGAACACTGAAGCTTTCTTT.

This clonotype has at least ten counts. The chain couples TRBV6-1 to TRBJ1-2, with D possibly being TRBD1 (5 bases). The CDR3 covers 13 residues. CDR1 MNHNS and CDR2 SASEGT come from the germline V gene. V lost 7 bases and J 4 bases, leaving 13 bases between the germline ends. Here the CDR3 reads CASNMGESYGYTF. The CDR3 region has the DNA TGTGCCAGCAATATGGGGGAATCCTATGGCTACACCTTC.

This clonotype was detected a few times. V gene TRBV7-2 combines with J gene TRBJ2-7; 8 nucleotides match TRBD2. V was clipped by 4 bases and J by 4 bases; unmatched bases: 6. Looked up from germline, CDR1 is SGHTA and CDR2 is FQGNSA. The CDR3 is 14 residues long. CDR3 nucleotides: TGTGCCAGCAGCTCCCCGCGACTAGCGTACGAGCAGTACTTC. The encoded protein is CASSSPRLAYEQYF.

The chain carries TRBV10-3 and TRBJ1-2, with TRBD1 matching over 9 bases. V dropped 2 bases and J dropped 3; count of bases not matched to a gene: 1. In germline, CDR1 is ENHRY, CDR2 SYGVKD. The CDR3 loop spans 14 amino acids. CDR3 in amino acids: CAISERDRDYGYTF. The CDR3 DNA reads TGTGCCATCAGTGAGAGGGACAGGGACTATGGCTACACCTTC.

V and J are TRBV7-3 and TRBJ1-1; weak D call: TRBD1 (6 bases). In germline, CDR1 is SGHTA, CDR2 FQGTGA. Trimming left V 2 bases short and J 1 base short, with 11 bases between. This CDR3 region has 15 residues. The CDR3 sequence: CASSLYGGANTEAFF. The CDR3, as DNA: TGTGCCAGCAGCTTATACGGGGGGGCGAACACTGAAGCTTTCTTT.

This clonotype was seen repeatedly, ten times or more. Here the CDR3 reads CASSIIRDRDYNEQFF. CDR3 DNA sequence: TGTGCCAGTAGTATAATCCGGGACAGGGACTACAATGAGCAGTTCTTC. J is TRBJ2-1 and V is TRBV19; TRBD1 aligns across 9 bases. Germline CDR1 reads LNHDA; CDR2 reads SQIVND (reference sequence). The V segment lost 2 bases and the J segment 3 bases; nucleotides outside the gene matches: 5. The CDR3 is made up of 16 amino acids.

This clonotype has at least ten counts. The chain carries TRBV6-1 and TRBJ1-1, with 8 bases that match TRBD1. From germline, CDR1 is MNHNS and CDR2 SASEGT. The V and J ends lost 6 bases and 6 bases, in that order; junction bases with no gene match: 9. This CDR3 contains 14 residues. This chain's CDR3 is CASRAGGAIPEAFF. The CDR3 bases are TGTGCCAGCAGGGCAGGGGGCGCGATCCCTGAAGCTTTCTTT.

V is TRBV20-1 and J is TRBJ2-7, with 7 bases matching TRBD2. The V gene end was trimmed by 1 base and the J gene end by 4 bases; junction bases not matched to a gene: 7. The V gene's germline CDR1 is DFQATT and CDR2 SNEGSKA (reference sequence). CDR3 length equals 14 residues. The CDR3 coding sequence is TGCAGTGCTAGAGTCGGCGGGGGAAAGTACGAGCAGTACTTC. This sequence encodes CSARVGGGKYEQYF.

This clonotype was seen repeatedly, ten times or more. CDR3 amino acids: CASSLTQGANEKLFF. The CDR3 DNA follows: TGTGCCAGCAGCTTGACGCAGGGGGCTAATGAAAAACTGTTTTTT. V and J are TRBV5-5 and TRBJ1-4; 7 bases match TRBD1. Germline CDR1 is SGHKS and CDR2 is YYEKEE (reference sequence). V lost 1 base and J lost 3; bases outside the gene matches: 3. This CDR3 is built from 15 residues. The whole variable domain, remainder taken from reference TRBV5-5 and TRBJ1-4, is DAGVTQSPTHLIKTRGQQVTLRCSPISGHKSVSWYQQVLGQGPQFIFQYYEKEERGRGNFPDRFSARQFPNYSSELNVNALLLGDSALYLCASSLTQGANEKLFFGSGTQLSVL.